The 7 T cell receptor beta chains presented below share a single source sample, sequenced in a study of identical twins. MiXCR was run by TCRdb on the 5' RACE reads, yielding one entry per CDR3 protein. The table shows about 300,000 distinct CDR3 sequences, with 9% to 15% occurring only once. The same sample was also studied in work on yellow fever vaccine responses in identical twins.

Material for sequencing was CD8+ T cells sorted from blood. The origin of the receptors is a woman aged 18-29 years in good health.

This clonotype came up a few times. The rearrangement uses TRBV3-1 and TRBJ2-5; 8 bases line up with TRBD2. With V trimmed by 1 base and J by 1 base, 5 bases remained unmatched. The CDR3 spans 16 residues. CDR1 is LGHDT and CDR2 is YNNKEL in the germline V gene (reference sequence). Written as DNA, the CDR3 is TGTGCCAGCAGCCAAGGGTGGCGGGGGGTCCAAGAGACCCAGTACTTC. It translates to CASSQGWRGVQETQYF.

This clonotype occurred many times. The chain is built from TRBV6-5 and TRBJ1-1; the D is unclear. The CDR3 extends over 13 amino acids. Germline lookup yields CDR1 MNHEY and CDR2 SVGAGI. V lost 2 bases and J 1 base, leaving 5 bases between the germline ends. The CDR3 DNA follows: TGTGCCAGCAGTTACGGGAGGAACACTGAAGCTTTCTTT. Residues: CASSYGRNTEAFF.

The chain links TRBV14 to TRBJ2-2, with 8 bases identical to TRBD2. CDR1 is SGHDN, CDR2 FVKESK, per germline. The V gene end was trimmed by 5 bases and the J gene end by 5 bases; junction bases not matched to a gene: 7. The CDR3 contains 15 residues. In nucleotides, the CDR3 is TGTGCCAGCAGCTTCCGGACTAGCCTAACCGGGGAGCTGTTTTTT. Amino acids: CASSFRTSLTGELFF.

This clonotype has more than one count but fewer than ten. CDR3 DNA: TGTGCCAGCAGTTACGGTCAGGGGATTTTCTTTGTCGTTGGAAACACCATATATTTT. Its protein product is CASSYGQGIFFVVGNTIYF. The chain recombines TRBV6-5 with TRBJ1-3; perhaps TRBD1 as D (6 bases). The CDR3 sequence is 19 residues long. V was trimmed by 2 bases and J by 3 bases, leaving 23 bases between them. CDR1 is MNHEY, CDR2 SVGAGI, per germline.

This clonotype has more than one count but fewer than ten. The chain employs TRBV18 and TRBJ2-1; D is possibly TRBD1 or TRBD2 (6 bases each). Per the germline V gene, CDR1 is KGHSH and CDR2 is LQKENI. CDR3 length: 17 residues. V lost 2 bases, J lost 3 bases, and 17 bases lay in between. The CDR3 bases are TGTGCCAGCTCACCAGCCCTTGGCGGGGACATCTACAATGAGCAGTTCTTC. As protein: CASSPALGGDIYNEQFF.

This clonotype has a handful of counts. The chain recombines TRBV9 with TRBJ2-1, with unresolved D. Trimming cost V 3 bases and J 7 bases, with 14 bases left between them. CDR1 SGDLS and CDR2 YYNGEE come from the germline V gene. CDR3 size: 14 residues. The CDR3 region has the DNA TGTGCCAGCAGCGCCCCCAGCAGCGATAATGAGCAGTTCTTC. This gives the protein CASSAPSSDNEQFF.

V usage is TRBV6-5 and J usage is TRBJ2-2; no clear D. This CDR3 spans 16 amino acids. The ends were cut back, 3 bases at V and 4 bases at J, with 15 bases in the middle. CDR1 and CDR2 (germline): MNHEY, SVGAGI. The CDR3 DNA is TGTGCCAGCAGTTATACCGACATTCCCACCACCGGGGAGCTGTTTTTT. Its protein product is CASSYTDIPTTGELFF.